This TCR beta chain appears in the sequencing data of a study of post-analysis software for immune sequencing data. Whole-study context: Clinical courses comprised relapsing-remitting, secondary progressive and progressive-relapsing multiple sclerosis.

The authors incorporated unique molecular identifiers into the TCR beta cDNA libraries. cDNA molecules numbering about half a million came from around 0.96 to 9.9 million T cells. TCRdb reprocessed the PCR reads via MiXCR and lists one record per CDR3 protein. The sample has 350,000 to 500,000 distinct CDR3 sequences, about 40% seen once; the top ten hold 7.5% to 8.5%. Only a few counts were recorded for this clonotype. This receptor was obtained from a girl aged 2-10 years with multiple sclerosis. The sequencing sample was made of blood.

The CDR3 DNA reads as TGTGCCAGCTCTCCCCCGCCGGGACAAAGAGAGACCCAGTACTTC. Translated: CASSPPPGQRETQYF. The chain recombines TRBV28 with TRBJ2-7; D perhaps matches TRBD1 (6 bases). The J call may not be correct, given that the DNA end is closer to TRBJ2-5. The CDR3 has 15 residues. Germline CDR1 is MDHEN and CDR2 is SYDVKM.